This T cell receptor (beta chain) was captured in a study of control samples from healthy donors and cancer patients. The CDR3 sequence is 15 residues long. The V and J ends lost 3 bases and 3 bases respectively, with 14 bases between them. Germline CDR1 and CDR2: LNHDA and SQIVND (reference sequence). Sequenced by immunoSEQ multiplex PCR; TCRdb stores in-frame clones only, minus some. The sample includes 79,000 or so clones, around 90% of them seen just once. The chain uses TRBV19 and TRBJ1-1; D unresolved. Sequencing was performed on PBMCs. The TCR comes from a woman in her 50s with colorectal cancer. The CDR3 is CASSIFSSSDTEAFF. The DNA for the CDR3 is TGTGCCAGTAGTATTTTTTCCAGCTCGGACACTGAAGCTTTCTTT. Complete variable domain (other parts from reference TRBV19 and TRBJ1-1): DGGITQSPKYLFRKEGQNVTLSCEQNLNHDAMYWYRQDPGQGLRLIYYSQIVNDFQKGDIAEGYSVSREKKESFPLTVTSAQKNPTAFYLCASSIFSSSDTEAFFGQGTRLTVV.